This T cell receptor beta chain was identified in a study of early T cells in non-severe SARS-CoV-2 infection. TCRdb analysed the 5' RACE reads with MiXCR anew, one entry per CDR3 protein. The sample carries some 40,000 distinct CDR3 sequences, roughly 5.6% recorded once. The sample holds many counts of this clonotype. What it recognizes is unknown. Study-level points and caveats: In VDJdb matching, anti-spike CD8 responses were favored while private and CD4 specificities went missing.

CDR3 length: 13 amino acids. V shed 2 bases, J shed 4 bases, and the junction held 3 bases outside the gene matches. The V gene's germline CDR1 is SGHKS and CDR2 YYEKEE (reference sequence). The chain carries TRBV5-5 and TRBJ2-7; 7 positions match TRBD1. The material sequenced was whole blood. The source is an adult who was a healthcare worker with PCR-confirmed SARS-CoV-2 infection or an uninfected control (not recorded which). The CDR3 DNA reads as TGTGCCAGCAGCTTTGACAGGGAATACGAGCAGTACTTC. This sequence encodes CASSFDREYEQYF.